This T cell receptor (beta chain) was captured by sequencing in a study of blood T cells in healthy people across ages. Trimming stripped 5 bases from V and 1 base from J, with 6 bases between. Germline V gene lookup returns CDR1 SGHTA and CDR2 FQGTGA. The CDR3 has 14 amino acids. General study findings and limits: Expanded clonotype changes were possibly confounded by unknown donor CMV status.

On this clonotype itself: The antigen is not known.

Using a J-beta primer mix together with a sample-barcoded 5' primer, a second PCR was run for about 6 to 11 cycles. TCRdb itself ran the 5' RACE reads through MiXCR, one entry per CDR3 protein. Among hundreds of thousands of distinct CDR3 sequences listed, about 32% were seen once. The origin of this receptor is a woman older than 75 in good health. V usage is TRBV7-3 and J usage is TRBJ1-6; D possibly corresponds to TRBD1 (5 bases). The sequenced sample consisted of blood. CDR3 nucleotides: TGTGCCAGCAGCAGGGGATCCTATAATTCACCCCTCCACTTT. Its translation: CASSRGSYNSPLHF.